This T cell receptor beta chain is from a study of blood T cell repertoires in COVID-19. Overall study: Samples representing acute and convalescent COVID-19 were sourced from the United States, Italy and Spain. Sample material is recorded as cDNA or gDNA derived from T cells, B-cell-depleted T cells, or PBMCs.

Authors' methods: Amplification of reference gene primers provided the estimated nucleated cell counts. Some clones are missing from TCRdb's copy, which holds only in-frame ones; the method was immunoSEQ multiplex PCR. The V and J calls and clone size come from that table; D and trimming were worked out from the DNA. The table has about 340,000 clones, around 83% seen once. The V gene's germline CDR1 is SGHRS and CDR2 YFSETQ. This CDR3 is built from 12 residues. Trimming cost V 5 bases and J 4 bases, with 10 bases left between them. The source is a man younger than 40 with active or convalescent COVID-19. Sequenced input: peripheral blood. The genes are TRBV5-1 and TRBJ2-7; weak D call: TRBD1 (5 bases). CDR3 in amino acids: CASRKTDYEQYF. CDR3 nucleotide sequence: TGCGCCAGCAGAAAGACAGATTACGAGCAGTACTTC.